The T cell receptor (beta chain) described here comes from a study of long-term antiretroviral therapy in people with HIV. The germline CDR1 and CDR2 sequences are MNHNS and SASEGT. The V and J ends lost 3 bases and 0 bases, in that order; junction bases with no gene match: 7. This CDR3 contains 16 residues. Each specimen consisted of about 1-10 million cryopreserved PBMC prior to extraction of DNA. In regard to this clone: Its antigen is currently unknown.

Regarding the study as a whole: Across all time points, the repertoire was dominated by clones that expanded before ART. Repertoires with HIV possessed tighter CDR3 length spans than those of controls.

Sequencing relied on immunoSEQ assay v3.0, run at survey level. Each sample had sequencing targeting about 40,000-50,000 T-cell genomes. Only in-frame clones appear in the TCRdb table, and some are missing; sequencing was by immunoSEQ multiplex PCR. The sample shows around 6,500 clones, roughly 67% of them seen only once. The genes are TRBV6-1 and TRBJ1-1; 7 bases agree with TRBD1. The origin of this receptor is a man aged 40-49 years with HIV. The sequences come from unsorted PBMCs, collected 0.2 years after starting antiretroviral therapy. The CDR3 DNA reads as TGTGCCAGCAGTGACACTGGACAGGCCTTGAACACTGAAGCTTTCTTT. Translation gives CASSDTGQALNTEAFF.